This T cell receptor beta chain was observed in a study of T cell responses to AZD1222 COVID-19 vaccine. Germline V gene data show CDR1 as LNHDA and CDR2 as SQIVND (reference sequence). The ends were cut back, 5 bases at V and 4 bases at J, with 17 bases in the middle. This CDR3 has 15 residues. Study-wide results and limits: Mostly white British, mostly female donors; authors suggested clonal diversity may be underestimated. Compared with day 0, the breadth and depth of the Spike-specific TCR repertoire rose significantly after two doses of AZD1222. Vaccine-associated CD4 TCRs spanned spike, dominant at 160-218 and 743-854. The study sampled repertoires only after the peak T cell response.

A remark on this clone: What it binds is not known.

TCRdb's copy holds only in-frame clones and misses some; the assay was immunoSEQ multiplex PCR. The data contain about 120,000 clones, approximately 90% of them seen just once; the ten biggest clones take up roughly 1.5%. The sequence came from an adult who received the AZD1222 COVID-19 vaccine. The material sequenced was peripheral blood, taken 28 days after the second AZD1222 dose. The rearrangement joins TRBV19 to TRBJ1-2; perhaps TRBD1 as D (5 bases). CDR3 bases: TGTGCCAGTAGTGGGCCGCAGGGTCGTGGCTATGGCTACACCTTC. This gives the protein CASSGPQGRGYGYTF.